The sequence of this TCR beta chain was determined in a study of blood T cell repertoires in COVID-19. Study-level background: The analysed material was cDNA or gDNA that came from T cells, B-cell-depleted T cells, or PBMCs.

Sequencing used immunoSEQ multiplex PCR; TCRdb keeps in-frame clones, though not all of them. The sample has about 260,000 clones, roughly 86% seen once. The CDR3 runs to 15 residues. CDR1 is SGHVS, CDR2 FNYEAQ, per germline. V shed 5 bases and J shed 4 bases, with 18 bases lying between them. The genes are TRBV7-6 and TRBJ2-7; D possibly corresponds to TRBD2 (5 bases). The specimen was peripheral blood. The receptor was derived from a middle-aged man who had recovered from COVID-19. CDR3: CASSPEGSGPYEQYF. The DNA for the CDR3 is TGTGCCAGCAGCCCCGAGGGAAGCGGACCTTACGAGCAGTACTTC.